The rows below give T cell receptor beta chains drawn from one sample of a study of blood T cell repertoires in COVID-19. This table comes from immunoSEQ multiplex PCR, and its TCRdb copy is limited to in-frame clones, with some not included. The data contain 140,000 to 150,000 clones, roughly 79% of them singletons. The sample was peripheral blood. Receptor source: a human donor with acute or convalescent COVID-19. The donor label of this sample is uncertain. Each CDR3 is given with its conserved first and last residue. The order of the fields is V gene, J gene, clone size, D gene, CDR3 DNA, CDR3 protein. D genes are given only for firm matches. The size entry is marked missing in some rows and otherwise reads once, few, many or a size class.

TRBV9	TRBJ1-4	.	TRBD1	TGTGCCAGCAGCCCTAGGGGGCAGGTTAATGAAAAACTGTTTTTT	CASSPRGQVNEKLFF
TRBV18	TRBJ2-5	.	.	TGTGCCAGCTCACCCCAACAAGAGACCCAGTACTTC	CASSPQQETQYF
TRBV5-6	TRBJ2-2	.	.	TGTGCCAGCAGCCAAGGGGTGGGCACCGGGGAGCTGTTTTTT	CASSQGVGTGELFF
TRBV9	TRBJ1-6	few	.	TGTGCCAGCAGCGTAGGCCCTAACTATAATTCACCCCTCCACTTT	CASSVGPNYNSPLHF
TRBV5-1	TRBJ2-5	.	.	TGCGCCAGCAGCGACATACAAGAGACCCAGTACTTC	CASSDIQETQYF
TRBV7-9	TRBJ1-4	once	TRBD1	TGTGCCAGCAGCCATTACAGGGGTTATGAAAAACTGTTTTTT	CASSHYRGYEKLFF
TRBV7-3	TRBJ1-1	.	TRBD1	TGTGCCAGCAGCTTCGGACAGGGGGGAAACACTGAAGCTTTCTTT	CASSFGQGGNTEAFF
TRBV15	TRBJ1-2	.	TRBD1	TGTGCCACCAGCTTACTCAGGGGGCACGGCTATGGCTACACCTTC	CATSLLRGHGYGYTF
TRBV27	TRBJ1-4	.	.	TGTGCCAGCAGGCCCTATGAGGGGAGGGGTGAAAAACTGTTTTTT	CASRPYEGRGEKLFF
TRBV5-6	TRBJ2-3	.	TRBD2	TGTGCCAGCAGCTTGGCGGGCGGGGGGTTTCCCACAGATACGCAGTATTTT	CASSLAGGGFPTDTQYF
TRBV7-2	TRBJ1-4	once	.	TGTGCCAGCAGCTACAAGGGGGCAACTAATGAAAAACTGTTTTTT	CASSYKGATNEKLFF
TRBV4-2	TRBJ1-2	once	.	TGTGCCAGCAGCTATGGGACTTCGAACTATGGCTACACCTTC	CASSYGTSNYGYTF
TRBV16	TRBJ1-2	once	TRBD1	TGTGCCAGCAGCCAGAGAGACAGGGGGCATGGCTACACCTTC	CASSQRDRGHGYTF
TRBV7-6	TRBJ1-6	.	.	TGTGCCAGCAGCCCGGGACTCTTTAATTCACCCCTCCACTTT	CASSPGLFNSPLHF
TRBV6-5	TRBJ1-1	few	TRBD1	TGTGCCAGTCAGGGGGTGAACACTGAAGCTTTCTTT	CASQGVNTEAFF
TRBV19	TRBJ1-2	.	TRBD1	TGTGCCACCCTTCAGGGGGCTGTTGGCTACACCTTC	CATLQGAVGYTF
TRBV4-1	TRBJ1-2	.	.	TGCGCCAGCAGCCAACCTGGTCGAGGGGGGGGTTATGGCTACACCTTC	CASSQPGRGGGYGYTF
TRBV29-1	TRBJ2-3	.	.	TGCAGCTCTTTAGGGGGGGGGCCAGATACGCAGTATTTT	CSSLGGGPDTQYF
TRBV4-1	TRBJ2-3	.	TRBD2	TGCGCCAGCAGCCTCCGACTAGCGGCTAGCACAGATACGCAGTATTTT	CASSLRLAASTDTQYF
TRBV10-3	TRBJ1-1	.	TRBD1	TGTGCCATCACTCAAGATTTTGGGACAGGGGATATGAACACTGAAGCTTTCTTT	CAITQDFGTGDMNTEAFF
TRBV5-1	TRBJ1-5	few	.	TGCGCCAGCAGCCTGGGGGGCCTCGATCAGCCCCAGCATTTT	CASSLGGLDQPQHF
TRBV3-1/TRBV3-2	TRBJ2-2	.	.	TGTGCCAGCAGCCCTACCGCTACCACCGGGGAGCTGTTTTTT	CASSPTATTGELFF
TRBV25-1	TRBJ1-2	once	.	TGTGCCAGCAGCGGCTCGGGGTATGGCTACACCTTC	CASSGSGYGYTF
TRBV19	TRBJ1-6	few	.	TGTGCCAGTAGTATGTCAGGAAGAAATAATTCACCCCTCCACTTT	CASSMSGRNNSPLHF
TRBV6-1	TRBJ1-3	.	.	TGTGCCAGCAGTGAAGTGCAACTTGGAAACACCATATATTTT	CASSEVQLGNTIYF
TRBV5-1	TRBJ1-5	.	TRBD1	TGCGCCAGCCCCTGGGGGACAGAAAATCAGCCCCAGCATTTT	CASPWGTENQPQHF
TRBV6-2/TRBV6-3	TRBJ2-1	once	TRBD2	TGTGCCAGCAGCTCTAGCGGGTGGGAGTTCTTC	CASSSSGWEFF
TRBV19	TRBJ1-4	.	TRBD1	TGTGCCAGTAGTATACCGACAAGGGGGCGGGAAAAACTGTTTTTT	CASSIPTRGREKLFF
TRBV2	TRBJ1-1	.	TRBD1	TGTGCCAGCATAGGCAGGACAGGGGTGGACACTGAAGCTTTCTTT	CASIGRTGVDTEAFF
TRBV19	TRBJ2-2	.	TRBD2	TGTGCCAGTACCTCCGGGGGGGGCAGCACCGGGGAGCTGTTTTTT	CASTSGGGSTGELFF
TRBV9	TRBJ2-2	.	TRBD2	TGTGCCAGCAGCGCCCGGGCTTCGGGGGGCACCGGGGAGCTGTTTTTT	CASSARASGGTGELFF
TRBV4-2	TRBJ1-2	.	.	TGTGCCAGCAGCCAAGATTCAGGTCAACCAAGCGGGCCTAACTATGGCTACACCTTC	CASSQDSGQPSGPNYGYTF
TRBV18	TRBJ2-2	few	TRBD1	TGTGCCAGCTCACCAAAGGGGACAGGGAACACCGGGGAGCTGTTTTTT	CASSPKGTGNTGELFF
TRBV5-1	TRBJ2-5	.	TRBD1	TGCGCCAGCAGCTTTGACCGGACAGGGTTGAAGGAGACCCAGTACTTC	CASSFDRTGLKETQYF
TRBV28	TRBJ1-2	.	.	TGTGCCAGCAGTTTAATATCGGGGAGCGGCTACACCTTC	CASSLISGSGYTF
TRBV5-1	TRBJ2-1	.	TRBD2	TGCGCCAGCAGCTTACTAGCGAGCGGGGGGAGGTCCTACAATGAGCAGTTCTTC	CASSLLASGGRSYNEQFF
TRBV6-5	TRBJ1-6	.	TRBD1	TGTGCCAGCAGTCCCGGAACAGGGGGTAATTCACCCCTCCACTTT	CASSPGTGGNSPLHF
TRBV6-5	TRBJ2-1	.	TRBD2	TGTGCCAGCAGTTACCTGACTAGCGGCAATGAGCAGTTCTTC	CASSYLTSGNEQFF
TRBV10-3	TRBJ1-2	.	.	TGTGCCATCAGTGAGTCTGCCGGATACAACAGTGGCTACACCTTC	CAISESAGYNSGYTF
TRBV11-2	TRBJ2-2	.	TRBD1	TGTGCCAGCAGCGTAGCACAGGGACAGGGGGCAATTTTT	CASSVAQGQGAIF
TRBV19	TRBJ2-1	.	TRBD1	TGTGCCAGTAGTCGCCAGACAGGGCCCTACAATGAGCAGTTCTTC	CASSRQTGPYNEQFF
TRBV6-5	TRBJ2-2	.	.	TGTGCCAGCAGTTTGGCAGGGAACACCGGGGAGCTGTTTTTT	CASSLAGNTGELFF
TRBV6-1	TRBJ1-5	.	TRBD1	TGTGCCAGCAGTGAACGGGACAGGGTTATTGTGGAGCCCCAGCATTTT	CASSERDRVIVEPQHF
TRBV5-5	TRBJ2-1	.	.	TGTGCCAGCAGCTTGGATTCAGGCCACAATGAGCAGTTCTTC	CASSLDSGHNEQFF
TRBV27	TRBJ1-1	.	.	TGTGCCAGCAGTCCCGGGACATTTAACACTGAAGCTTTCTTT	CASSPGTFNTEAFF